This TCR beta chain derives from a study of T cell changes during pregnancy in multiple sclerosis. Per germline, CDR1 PRHDT and CDR2 FYEKMQ (reference sequence). The CDR3 runs to 15 residues. Unmatched junction bases numbered 9, after V lost 7 bases and J lost 9 bases. Sequenced by immunoSEQ multiplex PCR; TCRdb stores in-frame clones only, minus some. The sample includes under 50,000 clones, roughly 90% of them seen just once. The origin of this receptor is a female donor with multiple sclerosis, enrolled in a pregnancy study. This chain links TRBV13 with TRBJ1-6, with TRBD1 identical over 10 bases. Specimen: CD8+ T cells from peripheral blood mononuclear cells, collected in the first trimester of pregnancy. CDR3 sequence reads: CASNHRDRGRSPLHF. The DNA for the CDR3 is TGTGCCAGCAATCACCGGGACAGGGGACGTTCACCCCTCCACTTT.